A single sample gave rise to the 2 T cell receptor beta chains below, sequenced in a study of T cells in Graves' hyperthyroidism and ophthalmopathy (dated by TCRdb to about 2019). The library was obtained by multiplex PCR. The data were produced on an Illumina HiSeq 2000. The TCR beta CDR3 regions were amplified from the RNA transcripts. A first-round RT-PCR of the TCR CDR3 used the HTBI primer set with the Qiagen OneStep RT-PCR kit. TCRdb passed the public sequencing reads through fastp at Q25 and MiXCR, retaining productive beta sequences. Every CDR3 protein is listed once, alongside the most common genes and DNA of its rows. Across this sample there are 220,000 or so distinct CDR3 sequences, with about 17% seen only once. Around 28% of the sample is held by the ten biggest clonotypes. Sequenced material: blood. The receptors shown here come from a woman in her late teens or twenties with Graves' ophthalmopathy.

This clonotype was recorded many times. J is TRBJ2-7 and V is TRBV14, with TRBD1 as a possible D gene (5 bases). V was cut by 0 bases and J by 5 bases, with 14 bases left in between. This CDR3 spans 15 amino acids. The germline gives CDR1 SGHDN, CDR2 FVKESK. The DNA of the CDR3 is TGTGCCAGCAGCCAAGAGTTCGGCCAGGGCCACGAGCAGTACTTC. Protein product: CASSQEFGQGHEQYF.

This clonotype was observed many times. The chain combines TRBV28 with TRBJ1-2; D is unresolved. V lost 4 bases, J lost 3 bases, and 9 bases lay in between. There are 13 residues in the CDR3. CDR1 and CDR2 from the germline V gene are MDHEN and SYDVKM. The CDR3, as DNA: TGTGCCAGCAGTTCGGACGGCTACTATGGCTACACCTTC. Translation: CASSSDGYYGYTF.